This section outlines one T cell receptor (beta chain) sequence together with its context. These data originate in a study of blood T cell repertoires in COVID-19. About the study: Samples came from the United States, Italy and Spain, spanning acute and convalescent COVID-19. Sources were T cells, B-cell-depleted T cells, or PBMCs; the material itself was cDNA or gDNA.

J gave up 0 bases and V 5 bases, and 10 bases lay outside the gene matches. Germline CDR1 is MNHEY and CDR2 is SMNVEV (reference sequence). The CDR3 runs 17 residues. Original handling: From reference gene primer amplification, estimates of nucleated cell counts were derived. The data were produced by immunoSEQ multiplex PCR, yet TCRdb's version contains in-frame clones alone and is incomplete. For V, J and clone size, that table is used; D and trimming come from the DNA. The sample lists about 70,000 clones, approximately 83% occurring once. The specimen was peripheral blood. The TCR sequence derives from a woman aged 55-69 years with acute or convalescent COVID-19. This chain uses TRBV27 with TRBJ1-1; 9 nucleotides align to TRBD1. The chain's CDR3 is CASSTLGQGKLNTEAFF. Here the CDR3 DNA reads TGTGCCAGCAGTACCCTTGGACAGGGGAAATTGAACACTGAAGCTTTCTTT.